The next 29 T cell receptor beta chains were all read from a single sample in a study of blood T cells in healthy people across ages. Together with a sample-barcoded 5' primer, a J-beta primer mix was included in a second PCR lasting about 6 to 11 cycles. TCRdb processed the 5' RACE reads anew with MiXCR; each CDR3 protein has one entry. The sample yields approximately 800,000 distinct CDR3 sequences, around 36% seen once. Sequenced material: blood. The receptors shown here come from a man younger than 30 in good health.

This clonotype was seen only a few times. The chain recombines TRBV20-1 with TRBJ2-2; 9 nucleotides line up with TRBD2. V shed 3 bases and J 4 bases; nucleotides not matched to a gene: 6. The CDR3 contains 15 residues. Germline-derived CDR1 and CDR2 are DFQATT and SNEGSKA (reference sequence). The CDR3 reads CSASKASGATGELFF. The CDR3 nucleotides are TGCAGTGCTAGTAAAGCTAGCGGGGCCACCGGGGAGCTGTTTTTT.

This clonotype came up a few times. The chain employs TRBV6-2 or TRBV6-3 and TRBJ2-7, with D possibly matching TRBD2 (7 bases). The germline V gene encodes CDR1 MNHEY and CDR2 SVGEGT. The CDR3 loop spans 15 amino acids. V lost 5 bases, J lost 2 bases, and 16 bases lay in between. The DNA for the CDR3 is TGTGCCAGCAGTCCCCGGGCGGGGGCTACCTACGAGCAGTACTTC. As protein: CASSPRAGATYEQYF.

This chain links TRBV18 with TRBJ2-7, with 13 nucleotides matching TRBD2. From germline, CDR1 is KGHSH and CDR2 LQKENI. J gave up 2 bases and V 0 bases, and 1 base lay outside the gene matches. CDR3 length equals 16 residues. The CDR3 sequence: CASSPPGTSGAYEQYF. CDR3 DNA sequence: TGTGCCAGCTCACCACCCGGGACTAGCGGGGCCTACGAGCAGTACTTC.

This chain uses TRBV12-3 or TRBV12-4 with TRBJ2-2, with TRBD1 matching 8 bases. This CDR3 spans 17 amino acids. Germline trimming cut 5 bases from V and 0 bases from J; bases unmatched to any gene: 8. The CDR3 bases are TGTGCCAGCAGTGCCCGGGACAGGAATCCGAACACCGGGGAGCTGTTTTTT. Its translation is CASSARDRNPNTGELFF.

The chain links TRBV9 to TRBJ2-4, with 7 bases lining up with TRBD2. The J call may be incorrect, as the DNA end agrees better with TRBJ2-7. The CDR3 contains 13 residues. The V gene's germline CDR1 is SGDLS and CDR2 YYNGEE. In nucleotides, the CDR3 is TGTGCCAGCAGCGGTAGCGGGTCCCACGAGCAGTACTTC. It encodes CASSGSGSHEQYF.

The rearrangement uses TRBV6-6 and TRBJ1-2; 7 bases map to TRBD1. The CDR3 length is 13 residues. The V gene end was trimmed by 6 bases and the J gene end by 7 bases; junction bases not matched to a gene: 8. Germline lookup yields CDR1 MNHNY and CDR2 SVGAGI (reference sequence). CDR3 region: CASSLTGLGGYTF. The CDR3 DNA reads TGTGCCAGCAGCTTGACAGGGCTCGGTGGCTACACCTTC.

In this sample, this clonotype turned up a few times. The CDR3 sequence: CASIPKDEGENTEAFF. The CDR3 DNA reads TGTGCCAGCATCCCTAAAGACGAGGGGGAGAACACTGAAGCTTTCTTT. The chain uses TRBV7-9 and TRBJ1-1; perhaps TRBD1 as D (6 bases). CDR1 and CDR2 (germline): SEHNR, FQNEAQ (reference sequence). Trimming shortened V by 7 bases and J by 1 base, and 19 bases separated the two germline ends. This CDR3 is built from 16 residues.

V is TRBV29-1 and J is TRBJ1-1, with 8 bases aligning to TRBD1. Germline-derived CDR1 and CDR2 are SQVTM and ANQGSEA. J gave up 4 bases and V 2 bases, and 0 bases lay outside the gene matches. The CDR3 length is 12 residues. CDR3 nucleotides: TGCAGCGTTGAAACAGGGGGCACTGAAGCTTTCTTT. This codes for CSVETGGTEAFF.

This clonotype has at least ten counts. The rearrangement links TRBV7-2 to TRBJ2-5; D is undetermined. This CDR3 is built from 13 residues. V lost 6 bases and J lost 2, with 10 bases in between. Germline V CDR1 and CDR2: SGHTA, FQGNSA. This CDR3 reads CASSLRLQETQYF. As DNA, the CDR3 is TGTGCCAGCAGTTTACGGTTACAAGAGACCCAGTACTTC.

As for this clonotype: Because the CDR3 is missing its conserved closing phenylalanine or tryptophan, this is likely a read error. The chain is built from TRBV12-3 or TRBV12-4 and TRBJ1-2, with 8 positions matching TRBD1. V shed 6 bases and J 3 bases; nucleotides not matched to a gene: 9. CDR3 length: 15 amino acids. In nucleotides, the CDR3 is TGTGCCAGCAGAAATACAGGGGGGACTCACTATGGCTACACCATC. Translating gives CASRNTGGTHYGYTI.

The rearrangement joins TRBV15 to TRBJ1-5, with D possibly being TRBD1 (5 bases). Germline values: CDR1 LNHNV, CDR2 YYDKDF (reference sequence). CDR3 length: 10 residues. Trimming stripped 8 bases from V and 6 bases from J, with 5 bases between. The chain's CDR3 is CATGGQPQHF. CDR3 sequence (DNA): TGTGCCACCGGGGGTCAGCCCCAGCATTTT.

The chain recombines TRBV11-2 with TRBJ2-2; D uncertain. V lost 5 bases, J lost 2 bases, and 15 bases lay in between. Germline CDR1 SGHAT, CDR2 FQNNGV. The CDR3 totals 16 residues. The CDR3 sequence: CASSALRQANTGELFF. The CDR3 bases are TGTGCCAGCAGCGCCCTGCGCCAGGCCAACACCGGGGAGCTGTTTTTT.

In regard to this clonotype: With a much larger clone just one base away, this may be a read error. The rearrangement joins TRBV5-1 to TRBJ1-6, with a possible D match to TRBD1 (5 bases). This CDR3 is 13 amino acids long. V was shortened by 3 bases and J by 5 bases, with 6 bases between the two germline ends. From germline, CDR1 is SGHRS and CDR2 YFSETQ. CDR3 protein: CASSWDDNSPLHF. CDR3 sequence (DNA): TGCGCCAGCAGCTGGGACGATAATTCACCCCTCCACTTT.

As regards this clonotype: The junction shows a germline mismatch at one end, possibly a read error. V gene TRBV7-8 combines with J gene TRBJ2-1; a weak D match, TRBD2 (5 bases). From germline, CDR1 is SGHVS and CDR2 FQNEAQ. This CDR3 spans 15 amino acids. Here the CDR3 DNA reads TGTGCCAGCAGCTCCCCAATACTCTCCTACAATGAGCGGTACTTC. It translates to CASSSPILSYNERYF.

This clonotype was seen more than once but under ten times. The chain joins TRBV6-2 or TRBV6-3 to TRBJ1-1, with D perhaps TRBD1 (5 bases). V lost 8 bases and J 0 bases, leaving 19 bases between the germline ends. The CDR3 is made up of 16 amino acids. Germline-derived CDR1 and CDR2 are MNHEY and SVGEGT. The DNA of the CDR3 is TGTGCCAGCGTGCGAGGGGCAGGTGTGATGAACACTGAAGCTTTCTTT. Its protein product is CASVRGAGVMNTEAFF.

There are a few counts of this clonotype. The chain couples TRBV12-3 or TRBV12-4 to TRBJ2-3; 10 bases line up with TRBD2. The CDR3 sequence is 17 residues long. V trimming: 3 bases; J trimming: 2 bases; junction bases outside the gene matches: 8. The CDR3 region has the DNA TGTGCCAGCAGTTTCGGGAAGGGGACTAGCGACACAGATACGCAGTATTTT. Encoded protein: CASSFGKGTSDTDTQYF.

The V gene is TRBV12-3 or TRBV12-4, the J gene TRBJ1-5; no definite D call. The CDR3 consists of 18 residues. V shed 6 bases and J shed 4 bases, with 25 bases lying between them. CDR3 sequence reads: CASSTSEGLPLANQPQHF. The CDR3 coding sequence is TGTGCCAGCAGCACTAGTGAGGGCTTACCACTAGCAAATCAGCCCCAGCATTTT.

The rearrangement links TRBV7-2 to TRBJ2-5; D perhaps matches TRBD1 (7 bases). The CDR3 has 15 amino acids. Trimming removed 0 bases at V and 11 bases at J, with 19 bases between. Germline CDR1 reads SGHTA; CDR2 reads FQGNSA. The CDR3 region has the DNA TGTGCCAGCAGCTTAGCTTCCGCAGGGGGGAATGAGCAGTACTTC. This translates into CASSLASAGGNEQYF.

The chain links TRBV5-1 to TRBJ2-3; tentative D call: TRBD2 (7 bases). Germline CDR1 and CDR2: SGHRS and YFSETQ. With 10 bases removed from V and 5 bases from J, the gap between germline ends came to 17 bases. The CDR3 extends over 13 amino acids. The DNA of the CDR3 is TGCGCCGGGAGGGGGGGCGCAGAAGATACGCAGTATTTT. The encoded protein is CAGRGGAEDTQYF.

The rearrangement links TRBV20-1 to TRBJ2-7; D ambiguous. The CDR3 is made up of 10 amino acids. Germline CDR1 reads DFQATT; CDR2 reads SNEGSKA (reference sequence). Trimming took off 7 bases at V and 7 bases at J, with 11 bases between the two ends. The CDR3 DNA reads as TGCAGTGGACTGAACAATGAGCAGTACTTC. Translation: CSGLNNEQYF.

On this clonotype: This may be a read error, as it is one base from a much larger clone. The V and J genes are TRBV6-6 and TRBJ2-3, with D perhaps TRBD1 or TRBD2 (6 bases each). Germline CDR1 MNHNY, CDR2 SVGAGI (reference sequence). The CDR3 extends over 13 amino acids. The CDR3 bases are TGTGCCAGCAAGGGCGGGGACACAGATACGCGGTATTTT. This translates into CASKGGDTDTRYF.

This clonotype is a singleton in its sample. The genes are TRBV6-2 or TRBV6-3 and TRBJ2-3; TRBD2 agrees at 7 bases. Germline CDR1 and CDR2: MNHEY and SVGEGT. The length of the CDR3 is 15 residues. Losses at the gene ends were 4 bases for V and 4 bases for J; bases not matched to a gene: 8. This CDR3 is CASSSRDYPADTQYF. CDR3 bases: TGTGCCAGCAGTTCGAGGGACTACCCCGCAGATACGCAGTATTTT.

Concerning this clonotype itself: The junction and the germline gene differ at one end; a read error may be behind it. The chain joins TRBV5-1 to TRBJ1-5; the D is unclear. The CDR3 has 13 amino acids. Germline CDR1 and CDR2: SGHRS and YFSETQ. This CDR3 is CAGSLEGDQPQHF. The CDR3 DNA follows: TGCGCCGGCAGCTTGGAGGGCGATCAGCCCCAGCATTTT.

The rearrangement uses TRBV7-8 and TRBJ1-2; 10 bases map to TRBD1. In germline, CDR1 is SGHVS, CDR2 FQNEAQ. The CDR3 covers 16 residues. V dropped 5 bases and J dropped 2; count of bases not matched to a gene: 8. CDR3 nucleotides: TGTGCCAGCAGCCCTGGGGGGACAGGGGCCAACTATGGCTACACCTTC. Translation gives CASSPGGTGANYGYTF.

This clonotype was seen a handful of times. This chain joins TRBV29-1 and TRBJ2-6; D call uncertain. V dropped 0 bases and J dropped 4 bases, with 10 bases sitting between them. Germline V gene data show CDR1 as SQVTM and CDR2 as ANQGSEA. The CDR3 loop spans 15 amino acids. The CDR3 protein is CSVEDQVSGANVLTF. CDR3 sequence (DNA): TGCAGCGTTGAAGATCAAGTGTCCGGGGCCAACGTCCTGACTTTC.

The rearrangement links TRBV9 to TRBJ2-1; 8 nucleotides agree with TRBD2. Trimming at V came to 4 bases and at J to 3 bases, leaving 9 bases not matched to a gene. This CDR3 is 16 amino acids long. Germline values: CDR1 SGDLS, CDR2 YYNGEE. The CDR3 nucleotides are TGTGCCAGCAGCCTTGTAGCGGGGCGATTCTACAATGAGCAGTTCTTC. It encodes CASSLVAGRFYNEQFF.

V and J are TRBV13 and TRBJ2-7; 9 bases agree with TRBD1. J was trimmed by 3 bases and V by 5 bases; bases with no gene match: 8. The CDR3 contains 15 residues. In germline, CDR1 is PRHDT, CDR2 FYEKMQ (reference sequence). DNA of the CDR3: TGTGCCAGCAGCAACGGGACAGGGAGCTTCTACGAGCAGTACTTC. Residues: CASSNGTGSFYEQYF.

This clonotype was seen just once. The chain combines TRBV7-2 with TRBJ2-5; 8 bases match TRBD1. The J call may not be correct, given that the DNA end is closer to TRBJ2-7. This CDR3 contains 15 residues. The germline CDR1 and CDR2 sequences are SGHTA and FQGNSA. The CDR3 DNA reads TGTGCCAGCAGCTCGCGGACAGGGTACGCCTACGAGCAGTACTTC. This sequence encodes CASSSRTGYAYEQYF.

The chain uses TRBV15 and TRBJ2-7, with a weak D call TRBD1 (6 bases). CDR1 is LNHNV, CDR2 YYDKDF, per germline (reference sequence). The V end was cut by 1 base, the J end by 3 bases, with 10 bases between. This CDR3 contains 14 residues. DNA of the CDR3: TGTGCCACCAGCAGAGGCGGACAGAGCTACGAGCAGTACTTC. This gives the protein CATSRGGQSYEQYF. The variable domain in full, completed from reference TRBV15 and TRBJ2-7, reads DAMVIQNPRYQVTQFGKPVTLSCSQTLNHNVMYWYQQKSSQAPKLLFHYYDKDFNNEADTPDNFQSRRPNTSFCFLDIRSPGLGDTAMYLCATSRGGQSYEQYFGPGTRLTVT.